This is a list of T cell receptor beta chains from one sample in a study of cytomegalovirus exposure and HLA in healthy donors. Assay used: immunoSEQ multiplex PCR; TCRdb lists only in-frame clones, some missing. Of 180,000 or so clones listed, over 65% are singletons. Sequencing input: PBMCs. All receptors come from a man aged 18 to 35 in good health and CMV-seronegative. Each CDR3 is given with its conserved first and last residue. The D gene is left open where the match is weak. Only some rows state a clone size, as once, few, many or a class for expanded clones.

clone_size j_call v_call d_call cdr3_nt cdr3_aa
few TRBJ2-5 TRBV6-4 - TGTGCCAGCAGTGAAGGCCGGGTAGAGACCCAGTACTTC CASSEGRVETQYF
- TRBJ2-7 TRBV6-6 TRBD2 TGTGCCAGCAGGACGGGGGGGACGACCTACGAGCAGTACTTC CASRTGGTTYEQYF
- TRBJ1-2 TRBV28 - TGTGCCAGCAGTCACGGACAGTCATCCTACGGCTACACCTTC CASSHGQSSYGYTF
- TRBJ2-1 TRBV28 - TGTGCCAGCAGTACCGGGACACCCTACAATGAGCAGTTCTTC CASSTGTPYNEQFF
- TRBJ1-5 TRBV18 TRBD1 TGTGCCAGCTCACACGAGGGGGCTAGTAATCAGCCCCAGCATTTT CASSHEGASNQPQHF
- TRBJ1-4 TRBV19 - TGTGCCAGTAGTATGGACATGGGTGAAAAACTGTTTTTT CASSMDMGEKLFF
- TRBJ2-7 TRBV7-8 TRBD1 TGTGCCATCGGACAGGATACCTACGAGCAGTACTTC CAIGQDTYEQYF
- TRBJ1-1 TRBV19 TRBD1 TGTGCCAGTAGTATTCCGACAGGGGGTGAAGCTTTCTTT CASSIPTGGEAFF
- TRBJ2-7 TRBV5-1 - TGCGCCAGCAGCGGCTTGGCGGACTCAACCCATTACTACGAGCAGTACTTC CASSGLADSTHYYEQYF
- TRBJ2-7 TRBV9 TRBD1 TGTGCCAGCAGCGTCGGGACAGCGGCCTACGAGCAGTACTTC CASSVGTAAYEQYF
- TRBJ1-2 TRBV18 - TGTGCCAGCTCGCCAACCGTGCAGGATTCCTATGGCTACACCTTC CASSPTVQDSYGYTF
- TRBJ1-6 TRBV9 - TGTGCCAGCAGCGTAGGTCAGAATAATTCACCCCTCCACTTT CASSVGQNNSPLHF
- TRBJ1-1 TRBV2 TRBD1 TGTGCCAGCAGGCCGGGACAGCCTATGAACACTGAAGCTTTCTTT CASRPGQPMNTEAFF
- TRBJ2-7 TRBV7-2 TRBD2 TGTGCCAGCAGCTTAGAAGCGGGGGGCCCCTACGAGCAGTACTTC CASSLEAGGPYEQYF
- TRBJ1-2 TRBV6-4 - TGTGCCAGCAGGACGACAGCTAACTATGGCTACACCTTC CASRTTANYGYTF
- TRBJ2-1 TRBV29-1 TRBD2 TGCAGCGTTGACCACGGACTAGCGGGGAAACCGAGCTCCTACAATGAGCAGTTCTTC CSVDHGLAGKPSSYNEQFF
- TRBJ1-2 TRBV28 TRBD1 TGTGCCAGCAGTCCTACTTCGAAGGGGGCTAGGTATGGCTACACCTTC CASSPTSKGARYGYTF
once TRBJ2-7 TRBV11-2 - TGTGCCAGCAGCTTTGAGGGAGGACCCTACGAGCAGTACTTC CASSFEGGPYEQYF
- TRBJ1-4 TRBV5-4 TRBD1 TGTGCCAGCAGCTTCGGGACAGGCTTAACTAATGAAAAACTGTTTTTT CASSFGTGLTNEKLFF
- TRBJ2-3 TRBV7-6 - TGTGCCAGCAGCCAGACCGGGGTAGTTGGAACAGATACGCAGTATTTT CASSQTGVVGTDTQYF
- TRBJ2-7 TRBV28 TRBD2 TGTGCCAGCAGTTTACCCGGGGGGGCCACCTACGAGCAGTACTTC CASSLPGGATYEQYF
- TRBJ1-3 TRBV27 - TGTGCCAGCAGTTTATCCGGTTACTCTGGAAACACCATATATTTT CASSLSGYSGNTIYF
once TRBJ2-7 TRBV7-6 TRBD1 TGTGCCAGCAGCCAGGGACAGTACGAGCAGTACTTC CASSQGQYEQYF
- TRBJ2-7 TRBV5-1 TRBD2 TGCGCCAGCAGCATTACTAGCGGGAGTATGTCCTACGAGCAGTACTTC CASSITSGSMSYEQYF
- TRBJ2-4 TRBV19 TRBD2 TGTGCCAGTAGTCCGCCGGGAGGGATCAAAAACATTCAGTACTTC CASSPPGGIKNIQYF
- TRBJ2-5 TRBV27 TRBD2 TGTGCCAGCAGACCCGATCTAGCGGGAGGGCCCTTCGCAGAGACCCAGTACTTC CASRPDLAGGPFAETQYF
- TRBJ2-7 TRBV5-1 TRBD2 TGCGCCAGCAGCTTGGGAGCTAGCGGGTTAACCTACGAGCAGTACTTC CASSLGASGLTYEQYF
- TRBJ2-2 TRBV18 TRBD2 TGTGCCAGCCGTCTAGCGGGAGGTCTATCCGGGGAGCTGTTTTTT CASRLAGGLSGELFF
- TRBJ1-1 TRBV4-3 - TGCGCCAGCAGCCAATCATCTGGGGGGTTCACTGAAGCTTTCTTT CASSQSSGGFTEAFF
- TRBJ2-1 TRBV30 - TGTGCCTGGAGTCCACGGTCAGTCGGGGAGCAGTTCTTC CAWSPRSVGEQFF
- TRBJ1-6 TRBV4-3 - TGCGCCAGCAGCCAAGCGTTTCTAGGCCCACCCCTCCACTTT CASSQAFLGPPLHF
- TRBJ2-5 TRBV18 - TGTGCCAGCTCACCACCTCGACGCGGGGATGGGGAGACCCAGTACTTC CASSPPRRGDGETQYF
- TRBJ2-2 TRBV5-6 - TGTGCCAGCAGCTTGCCCACGGGAGATGGGGAGCTGTTTTTT CASSLPTGDGELFF
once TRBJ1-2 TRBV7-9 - TGTGCCAGCAGCGCACAAGGGGGGGGTCACTATGGCTACACCTTC CASSAQGGGHYGYTF
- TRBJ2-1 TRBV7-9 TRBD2 TGTGCCAGCAGCGAGTCGGGACTAGCGGGAGGTTCCTCCTACAATGAGCAGTTCTTC CASSESGLAGGSSYNEQFF
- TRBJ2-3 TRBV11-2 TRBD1 TGTGCCAGCAGCTTAGATAGCAGGACAGGCCTGCGCACAGATACGCAGTATTTT CASSLDSRTGLRTDTQYF
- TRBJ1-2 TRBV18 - TGTGCCAGCTCGGGTACAGTTGCTATGAGCTACACCTTC CASSGTVAMSYTF
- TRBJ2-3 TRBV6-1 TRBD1 TGTGCCACCCACAGGGGAATGTTAACAGATACGCAGTATTTT CATHRGMLTDTQYF
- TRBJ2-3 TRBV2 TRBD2 TGTGCCAGTAGCGGGGGGCCGTACACAGATACGCAGTATTTT CASSGGPYTDTQYF
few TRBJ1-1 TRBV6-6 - TGTGCCGGAACTGACAGTCGGGCTGAAGCTTTCTTT CAGTDSRAEAFF
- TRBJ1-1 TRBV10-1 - TGCGCCAGCAACTGGGGGGGGAACACTGAAGCTTTCTTT CASNWGGNTEAFF
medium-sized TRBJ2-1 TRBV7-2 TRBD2 TGTGCCAGCAGCCCCGCTAGCGGCGCCTACAATGAGCAGTTCTTC CASSPASGAYNEQFF
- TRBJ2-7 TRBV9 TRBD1 TGTGCCAGCAGCGTGTCCGGGACAGGGGCCCCCTACGAGCAGTACTTC CASSVSGTGAPYEQYF
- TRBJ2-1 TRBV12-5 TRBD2 TGTGCTAGTGGTTTGGTAGCGGGCGCGGGGGAAAACTACAATGAGCAGTTCTTC CASGLVAGAGENYNEQFF
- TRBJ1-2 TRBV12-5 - TGTGCTAGTGGTTTGCAGGTTGGAGGCTACACCTTC CASGLQVGGYTF
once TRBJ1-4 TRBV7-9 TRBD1 TGTGCCAGCAAGGGACAGGGTGTTGAAAAACTGTTTTTT CASKGQGVEKLFF
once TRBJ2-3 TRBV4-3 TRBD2 TGCGCCAGCAGCCTCCGGACTAGCGGGTCCACAGATACGCAGTATTTT CASSLRTSGSTDTQYF
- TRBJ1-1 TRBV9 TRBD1 TGTGCCAGCAGCGTCACCGGGACAGCGAACCGTGAAGCTTTCTTT CASSVTGTANREAFF
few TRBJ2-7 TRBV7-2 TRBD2 TGTGCCAGCAGCCCAGGACTAGCTCCAAGGTCCTACGAGCAGTACTTC CASSPGLAPRSYEQYF
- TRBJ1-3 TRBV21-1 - TGTGCCAGCAGCCCTCCGGGACAGGGTCACTCTGGAAACACCATATATTTT CASSPPGQGHSGNTIYF
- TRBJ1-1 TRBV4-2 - TGTGCCAGCAGCCAAGTCCAAGTGGAGGCTGAAGCTTTCTTT CASSQVQVEAEAFF